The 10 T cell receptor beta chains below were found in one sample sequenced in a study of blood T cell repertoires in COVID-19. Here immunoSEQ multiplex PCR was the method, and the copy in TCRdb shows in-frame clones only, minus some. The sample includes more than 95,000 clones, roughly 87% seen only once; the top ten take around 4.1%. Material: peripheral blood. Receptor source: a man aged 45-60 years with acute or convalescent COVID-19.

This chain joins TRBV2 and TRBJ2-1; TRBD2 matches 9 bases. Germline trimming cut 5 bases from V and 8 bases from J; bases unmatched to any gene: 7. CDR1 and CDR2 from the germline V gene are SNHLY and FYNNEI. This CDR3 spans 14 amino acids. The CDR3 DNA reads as TGTGCCAGCAGTTCCCTAGCGGGATGGGATGAGCAGTTCTTC. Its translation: CASSSLAGWDEQFF.

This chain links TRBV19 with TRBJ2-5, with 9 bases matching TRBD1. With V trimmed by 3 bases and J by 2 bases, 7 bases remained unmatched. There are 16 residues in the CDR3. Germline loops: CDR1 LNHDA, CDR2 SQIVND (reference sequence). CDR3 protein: CASSMTTGGGQETQYF. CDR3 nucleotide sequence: TGTGCCAGTAGTATGACTACAGGGGGCGGTCAAGAGACCCAGTACTTC. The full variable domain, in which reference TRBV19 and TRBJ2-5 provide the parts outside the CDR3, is DGGITQSPKYLFRKEGQNVTLSCEQNLNHDAMYWYRQDPGQGLRLIYYSQIVNDFQKGDIAEGYSVSREKKESFPLTVTSAQKNPTAFYLCASSMTTGGGQETQYFGPGTRLLVL.

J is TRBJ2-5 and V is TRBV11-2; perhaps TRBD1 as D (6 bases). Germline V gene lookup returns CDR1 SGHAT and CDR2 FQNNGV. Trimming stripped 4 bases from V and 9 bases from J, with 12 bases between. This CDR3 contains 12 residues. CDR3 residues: CASSSPAGAQYF. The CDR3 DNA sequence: TGTGCCAGCAGCTCCCCGGCAGGGGCCCAGTACTTC.

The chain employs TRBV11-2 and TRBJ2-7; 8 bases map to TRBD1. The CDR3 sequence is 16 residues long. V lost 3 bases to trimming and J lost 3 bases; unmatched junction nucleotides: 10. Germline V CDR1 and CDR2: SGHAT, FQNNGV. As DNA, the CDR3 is TGTGCCAGCAGCTTCACTTGGGCAGGGGGCGTCTACGAGCAGTACTTC. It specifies CASSFTWAGGVYEQYF.

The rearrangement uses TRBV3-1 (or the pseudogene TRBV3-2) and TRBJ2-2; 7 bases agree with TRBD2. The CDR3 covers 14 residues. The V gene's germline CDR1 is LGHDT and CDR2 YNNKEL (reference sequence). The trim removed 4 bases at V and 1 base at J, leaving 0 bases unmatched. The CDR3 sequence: CASSRGGNTGELFF. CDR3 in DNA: TGTGCCAGCAGCCGCGGGGGGAACACCGGGGAGCTGTTTTTT.

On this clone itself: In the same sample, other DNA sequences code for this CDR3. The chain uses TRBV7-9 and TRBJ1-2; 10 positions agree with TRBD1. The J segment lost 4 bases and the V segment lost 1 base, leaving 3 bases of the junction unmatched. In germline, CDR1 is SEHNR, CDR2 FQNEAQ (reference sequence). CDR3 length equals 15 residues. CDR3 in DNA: TGTGCCAGCAGCTTAGGGACAGGGGGGTCCTATGGCTACACCTTC. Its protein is CASSLGTGGSYGYTF. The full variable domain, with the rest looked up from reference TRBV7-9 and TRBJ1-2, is DTGVSQNPRHKITKRGQNVTFRCDPISEHNRLYWYRQTLGQGPEFLTYFQNEAQLEKSRLLSDRFSAERPKGSFSTLEIQRTEQGDSAMYLCASSLGTGGSYGYTFGSGTRLTVV.

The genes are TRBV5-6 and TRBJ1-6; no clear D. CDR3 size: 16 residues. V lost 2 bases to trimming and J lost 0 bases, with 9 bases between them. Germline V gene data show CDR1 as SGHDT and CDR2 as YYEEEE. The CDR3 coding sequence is TGTGCCAGCAGCTTTGGTTTCGGCTCCTATAATTCACCCCTCCACTTT. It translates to CASSFGFGSYNSPLHF.

CDR3 sequence: CASSLRQGLKAFF. CDR3 DNA sequence: TGTGCCAGCAGCTTAAGACAGGGACTTAAAGCTTTCTTT. The chain is built from TRBV7-9 and TRBJ1-1; 7 bases are shared with TRBD1. CDR1 and CDR2 (germline): SEHNR, FQNEAQ (reference sequence). The trim removed 2 bases at V and 9 bases at J, leaving 6 bases unmatched. CDR3 length: 13 residues.

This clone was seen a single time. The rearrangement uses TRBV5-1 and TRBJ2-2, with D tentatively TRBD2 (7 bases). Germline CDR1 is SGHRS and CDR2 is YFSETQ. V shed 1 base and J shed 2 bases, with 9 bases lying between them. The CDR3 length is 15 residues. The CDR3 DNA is TGCGCCAGCAGCTTGCCGGGGGGCAACACCGGGGAGCTGTTTTTT. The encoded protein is CASSLPGGNTGELFF.

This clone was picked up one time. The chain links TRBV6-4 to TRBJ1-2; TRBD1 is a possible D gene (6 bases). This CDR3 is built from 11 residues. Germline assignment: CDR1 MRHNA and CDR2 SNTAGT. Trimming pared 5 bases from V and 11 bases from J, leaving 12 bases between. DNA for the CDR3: TGTGCCAGCAGTAGTAACAGGGTTTACACCTTC. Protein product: CASSSNRVYTF.